These 31 T cell receptor beta chains came from one sample sequenced in a study of T cell changes during pregnancy in multiple sclerosis. Assay used: immunoSEQ multiplex PCR; TCRdb lists only in-frame clones, some missing. The sample gives some 30,000 clones, 75% to 90% of which show up once; 6.5% to 7.5% is in the top ten. This specimen consisted of CD8+ T cells from peripheral blood mononuclear cells, obtained after pregnancy. All receptors come from a female donor with multiple sclerosis, enrolled in a pregnancy study.

The rearrangement uses TRBV7-9 and TRBJ1-2; D is ambiguous. The CDR3 has 15 amino acids. Germline lookup yields CDR1 SEHNR and CDR2 FQNEAQ (reference sequence). V lost 4 bases and J lost 6, with 18 bases in between. The CDR3 is CASSSTVEGPHGYTF. CDR3 in DNA: TGTGCCAGCAGCTCGACGGTCGAGGGTCCGCATGGCTACACCTTC.

This chain's CDR3 is CASSYVGGRSDTQYF. CDR3 nucleotide sequence: TGTGCCAGCAGTTATGTGGGCGGGAGATCAGATACGCAGTATTTT. V and J are TRBV6-6 and TRBJ2-3, with 7 bases fitting TRBD2. With V trimmed by 3 bases and J by 4 bases, 7 bases remained unmatched. This CDR3 is 15 amino acids long. Per germline, CDR1 MNHNY and CDR2 SVGAGI (reference sequence).

This clone was counted at least ten times. The rearrangement joins TRBV7-9 to TRBJ1-1; perhaps TRBD1 as D (6 bases). Trimming removed 5 bases at V and 0 bases at J, with 13 bases between. This CDR3 is 15 amino acids long. Germline lookup yields CDR1 SEHNR and CDR2 FQNEAQ (reference sequence). The CDR3 protein is CASSPIGQLNTEAFF. Here the CDR3 DNA reads TGTGCCAGCAGCCCAATCGGACAGTTGAACACTGAAGCTTTCTTT.

The rearrangement links TRBV27 to TRBJ2-2; D gene ambiguous. Germline V gene lookup returns CDR1 MNHEY and CDR2 SMNVEV (reference sequence). V dropped 2 bases and J dropped 0 bases, with 7 bases sitting between them. The CDR3 loop spans 15 amino acids. CDR3 nucleotide sequence: TGTGCCAGCAGTTTACGACAAGCGAACACCGGGGAGCTGTTTTTT. Encoded protein: CASSLRQANTGELFF.

This sequence joins TRBV4-2 and TRBJ1-4; D remains unclear. The germline V gene has CDR1 LGHNA and CDR2 YNFKEQ. Trimming removed 4 bases at V and 3 bases at J, with 12 bases between. The CDR3 is 15 amino acids. CDR3 loop: CASSPTGEANEKLFF. The CDR3 DNA is TGTGCCAGCAGCCCTACTGGGGAGGCTAATGAAAAACTGTTTTTT.

The V call is TRBV28, the J call TRBJ1-5; weak D call: TRBD1 (5 bases). Trimming left V 8 bases short and J 4 bases short, with 15 bases between. Per germline, CDR1 MDHEN and CDR2 SYDVKM. The CDR3 loop spans 14 amino acids. CDR3 protein: CASAYGTGNQPQHF. The CDR3, as DNA: TGTGCCAGCGCCTACGGGACTGGTAATCAGCCCCAGCATTTT.

CDR3 protein: CASSRRTSGIVDTDTQYF. The CDR3 DNA is TGTGCCAGCTCACGACGGACTAGCGGGATAGTGGATACAGATACGCAGTATTTT. V usage is TRBV18 and J usage is TRBJ2-3, with TRBD2 matching 12 bases. J was trimmed by 3 bases and V by 4 bases; bases with no gene match: 11. The CDR3 contains 18 residues. CDR1 is KGHSH and CDR2 is LQKENI in the germline V gene.

The genes are TRBV27 and TRBJ2-5; D is perhaps TRBD1 (5 bases). The CDR3 totals 14 residues. Germline V gives CDR1 MNHEY, CDR2 SMNVEV (reference sequence). The V end was cut by 4 bases, the J end by 2 bases, with 11 bases between. The CDR3 sequence is CASSSTGFQETQYF. In DNA, the CDR3 is TGTGCCAGCAGTTCAACAGGTTTTCAAGAGACCCAGTACTTC.

The V and J genes are TRBV7-9 and TRBJ2-3; 9 positions match TRBD1. CDR1 and CDR2 (germline): SEHNR, FQNEAQ (reference sequence). Losses at the gene ends were 6 bases for V and 0 bases for J; bases not matched to a gene: 10. The CDR3 has 17 amino acids. The CDR3, as DNA: TGTGCCAGCAGAGCTAGACAGGGGGAGGCTAGCACAGATACGCAGTATTTT. Its translation is CASRARQGEASTDTQYF.

This clone was observed a few times. The chain joins TRBV28 to TRBJ1-2; no clear D gene. The V gene's germline CDR1 is MDHEN and CDR2 SYDVKM. This CDR3 is built from 13 residues. V was clipped by 3 bases and J by 11 bases, with 16 bases between them. The chain's CDR3 is CASSFAGPMRYTF. The CDR3 nucleotides read TGTGCCAGCAGTTTCGCGGGTCCTATGCGTTACACCTTC.

The chain is built from TRBV15 and TRBJ2-1; the D is unclear. The ends were cut back, 0 bases at V and 7 bases at J, with 10 bases in the middle. The CDR3 consists of 14 residues. Per germline, CDR1 LNHNV and CDR2 YYDKDF (reference sequence). This CDR3 reads CATSRDEAPNEQFF. Here the CDR3 DNA reads TGTGCCACCAGCAGAGATGAGGCTCCTAATGAGCAGTTCTTC. Looking up the rest from reference TRBV15 and TRBJ2-1 gives the full variable domain: DAMVIQNPRYQVTQFGKPVTLSCSQTLNHNVMYWYQQKSSQAPKLLFHYYDKDFNNEADTPDNFQSRRPNTSFCFLDIRSPGLGDTAMYLCATSRDEAPNEQFFGPGTRLTVL.

The V call is TRBV2, the J call TRBJ1-2; D uncertain. CDR3 length equals 14 residues. Germline CDR1 and CDR2: SNHLY and FYNNEI. Trimming left V 3 bases short and J 4 bases short, with 12 bases between. The DNA for the CDR3 is TGTGCCAGCAGTGATATAGGAGGCCCCTATGGCTACACCTTC. Protein product: CASSDIGGPYGYTF.

This chain connects TRBV4-3 to TRBJ2-1; D is possibly TRBD1 (6 bases). CDR3 length: 15 amino acids. Trimming shortened V by 1 base and J by 4 bases, and 11 bases separated the two germline ends. Germline-derived CDR1 and CDR2 are LGHNA and YSLEER. The CDR3 DNA is TGCGCCAGCAGCCAAGGAAGGGGACAATACAATGAGCAGTTCTTC. It is translated as CASSQGRGQYNEQFF.

This clone was detected once. The chain uses TRBV27 and TRBJ2-7; 11 positions agree with TRBD2. The CDR3 spans 15 residues. Losses at the gene ends were 6 bases for V and 4 bases for J; bases not matched to a gene: 8. CDR1 MNHEY and CDR2 SMNVEV come from the germline V gene (reference sequence). The CDR3 region has the DNA TGTGCCAGCAGAAAGACTAGCGGGGCTACTTACGAGCAGTACTTC. Protein sequence: CASRKTSGATYEQYF.

The chain has TRBV7-9 and TRBJ2-5, with TRBD1 identical over 9 bases. The germline gives CDR1 SEHNR, CDR2 FQNEAQ (reference sequence). The CDR3 is 15 residues long. V lost 6 bases, J lost 4 bases, and 9 bases stayed unmatched. Here the CDR3 DNA reads TGTGCCAGCAGTCCGTGGACAGGGGCCCCAGAGACCCAGTACTTC. Translated: CASSPWTGAPETQYF.

V is TRBV14 and J is TRBJ2-7, with a weak D call TRBD2 (5 bases). The CDR3 sequence is 14 residues long. Trimming shortened V by 3 bases and J by 2 bases, and 11 bases separated the two germline ends. Per the germline V gene, CDR1 is SGHDN and CDR2 is FVKESK. The CDR3 DNA is TGTGCCAGCAGCCACCTGGACTCCCCCTACGAGCAGTACTTC. Encoded protein: CASSHLDSPYEQYF.

This rearrangement joins TRBV6-5 to TRBJ2-7, with TRBD1 matching over 7 bases. V lost 6 bases, J lost 2 bases, and 7 bases stayed unmatched. Germline lookup yields CDR1 MNHEY and CDR2 SVGAGI. The CDR3 totals 14 residues. The CDR3 DNA is TGTGCCAGCAGCGGAAACAGGGGAACCTACGAGCAGTACTTC. Its protein is CASSGNRGTYEQYF.

The chain couples TRBV7-9 to TRBJ2-7; D is perhaps TRBD2 (5 bases). Germline CDR1 and CDR2: SEHNR and FQNEAQ (reference sequence). Trimming took 3 bases from V and 0 from J, leaving 6 bases between them. The CDR3 is 13 amino acids. For the CDR3, the DNA is TGTGCCAGCAGCTTTGGGAGCTCCTACGAGCAGTACTTC. It yields the protein CASSFGSSYEQYF. Variable domain in full (rest from reference TRBV7-9 and TRBJ2-7): DTGVSQNPRHKITKRGQNVTFRCDPISEHNRLYWYRQTLGQGPEFLTYFQNEAQLEKSRLLSDRFSAERPKGSFSTLEIQRTEQGDSAMYLCASSFGSSYEQYFGPGTRLTVT.

The CDR3: CSVEVGTGNQGETQYF. The CDR3 DNA follows: TGCAGCGTTGAAGTCGGGACAGGTAATCAAGGAGAGACCCAGTACTTC. The V gene is TRBV29-1, the J gene TRBJ2-5, with 8 bases fitting TRBD1. The CDR3 runs to 16 residues. Germline lookup yields CDR1 SQVTM and CDR2 ANQGSEA. Trimming at V came to 1 base and at J to 4 bases, leaving 11 bases not matched to a gene.

The sample holds one count of this clone. The chain links TRBV4-2 to TRBJ2-7; 12 nucleotides match TRBD2. The J segment lost 5 bases and the V segment lost 2 bases, leaving 10 bases of the junction unmatched. Germline CDR1 is LGHNA and CDR2 is YNFKEQ. This CDR3 is built from 17 residues. CDR3 bases: TGTGCCAGCAGCCAACGACTAGCGGGAGAATCTACCCACGAGCAGTACTTC. It translates to CASSQRLAGESTHEQYF.

V is TRBV10-3 and J is TRBJ1-4; possible D gene TRBD1, 6 bases. V was trimmed by 0 bases and J by 2 bases, leaving 7 bases between them. The CDR3 totals 15 residues. In germline, CDR1 is ENHRY, CDR2 SYGVKD. The DNA of the CDR3 is TGTGCCATCAGTGAGTCGGGGGCGACTAATGAAAAACTGTTTTTT. This encodes CAISESGATNEKLFF.

The CDR3 region is CATSRDTGMADTEAFF. The CDR3 DNA sequence: TGTGCCACCAGCAGAGACACAGGGATGGCGGACACTGAAGCTTTCTTT. The J gene is TRBJ1-1, the V gene TRBV15; TRBD1 is a possible D gene (6 bases). V was shortened by 0 bases and J by 3 bases, with 14 bases between the two germline ends. The CDR3 is 16 amino acids. In germline, CDR1 is LNHNV, CDR2 YYDKDF (reference sequence).

This clone turned up a few times. V usage is TRBV4-2 and J usage is TRBJ2-6; 9 bases map to TRBD1. CDR1 LGHNA and CDR2 YNFKEQ come from the germline V gene. This CDR3 contains 16 residues. J was trimmed by 0 bases and V by 8 bases; bases with no gene match: 5. The chain's CDR3 is CASSGTGSSGANVLTF. In nucleotides, the CDR3 is TGTGCCAGCTCCGGGACAGGGAGCTCTGGGGCCAACGTCCTGACTTTC.

The chain joins TRBV19 to TRBJ2-1; unclear D gene. The V and J ends lost 5 bases and 4 bases respectively, with 21 bases between them. The CDR3 totals 17 residues. Germline V gene data show CDR1 as LNHDA and CDR2 as SQIVND (reference sequence). The CDR3 sequence is CASSSPQEARNYNEQFF. CDR3 sequence (DNA): TGTGCCAGTAGTTCCCCCCAAGAGGCGCGGAATTACAATGAGCAGTTCTTC.

The chain has TRBV4-3 and TRBJ2-7, with 9 bases identical to TRBD2. Losses at the gene ends were 1 base for V and 0 bases for J; bases not matched to a gene: 1. Germline V lookup: CDR1 LGHNA, CDR2 YSLEER. CDR3 length: 15 residues. CDR3 protein: CASSQGLADSYEQYF. The CDR3, as DNA: TGCGCCAGCAGCCAAGGACTAGCGGACTCCTACGAGCAGTACTTC.

The chain has TRBV7-8 and TRBJ1-4, with 7 bases fitting TRBD1. The J segment lost 7 bases and the V segment lost 5 bases, leaving 10 bases of the junction unmatched. Germline CDR1 SGHVS, CDR2 FQNEAQ. This CDR3 region has 15 residues. The DNA for the CDR3 is TGTGCCAGCAGCACAGGGACAGTTCGGGGTGAAAAACTGTTTTTT. Translating gives CASSTGTVRGEKLFF.

The CDR3 protein is CSVPSGPRGQYF. The CDR3, as DNA: TGCAGCGTCCCTAGCGGACCCCGCGGGCAGTATTTT. The chain carries TRBV29-1 and TRBJ2-3, with 7 bases aligning to TRBD2. Per the germline V gene, CDR1 is SQVTM and CDR2 is ANQGSEA. After removal of 6 bases from V and 11 bases from J, the junction contained 11 bases not matched to a gene. The CDR3 totals 12 residues.

The chain recombines TRBV5-4 with TRBJ1-2, with 8 bases identical to TRBD1. CDR3 length equals 14 residues. V was pared by 6 bases and J by 6 bases, with 10 bases of the junction left unmatched. The germline CDR1 and CDR2 sequences are SGHNT and YYREEE (reference sequence). Here the CDR3 DNA reads TGTGCCAGCAACCGACAGGGGAGCATCGATGGCTACACCTTC. It encodes CASNRQGSIDGYTF. The entire variable domain, with the rest obtained from reference TRBV5-4 and TRBJ1-2, is as follows: ETGVTQSPTHLIKTRGQQVTLRCSSQSGHNTVSWYQQALGQGPQFIFQYYREEENGRGNFPPRFSGLQFPNYSSELNVNALELDDSALYLCASNRQGSIDGYTFGSGTRLTVV.

The chain recombines TRBV7-9 with TRBJ2-1; 11 bases map to TRBD2. The CDR3 extends over 16 amino acids. The germline V gene has CDR1 SEHNR and CDR2 FQNEAQ (reference sequence). V shed 5 bases and J 9 bases; nucleotides not matched to a gene: 12. The CDR3 DNA reads as TGTGCCAGCAGCCCGACAACTAGCGGGAGAATGGCTGAGCAGTTCTTC. It specifies CASSPTTSGRMAEQFF.

This chain uses TRBV10-3 with TRBJ2-3; 9 nucleotides match TRBD2. Germline-derived CDR1 and CDR2 are ENHRY and SYGVKD. Trimming cost V 3 bases and J 10 bases; bases outside gene matches: 14. The CDR3 loop spans 16 amino acids. CDR3 nucleotides: TGTGCCATCAGTGATGTGGAACAAATAGCGGGAGAGGCGCAGTATTTT. It specifies CAISDVEQIAGEAQYF.

The rearrangement uses TRBV5-4 and TRBJ2-1, with TRBD2 matching 14 bases. V trimming: 0 bases; J trimming: 2 bases; junction bases outside the gene matches: 1. This CDR3 has 17 amino acids. Germline CDR1 and CDR2: SGHNT and YYREEE (reference sequence). In DNA form, the CDR3 reads TGTGCCAGCAGCTTGGTGGGACTAGCGGGGGCCTACAATGAGCAGTTCTTC. Its protein product is CASSLVGLAGAYNEQFF. Full variable domain (outside the CDR3, taken from reference TRBV5-4 and TRBJ2-1): ETGVTQSPTHLIKTRGQQVTLRCSSQSGHNTVSWYQQALGQGPQFIFQYYREEENGRGNFPPRFSGLQFPNYSSELNVNALELDDSALYLCASSLVGLAGAYNEQFFGPGTRLTVL.